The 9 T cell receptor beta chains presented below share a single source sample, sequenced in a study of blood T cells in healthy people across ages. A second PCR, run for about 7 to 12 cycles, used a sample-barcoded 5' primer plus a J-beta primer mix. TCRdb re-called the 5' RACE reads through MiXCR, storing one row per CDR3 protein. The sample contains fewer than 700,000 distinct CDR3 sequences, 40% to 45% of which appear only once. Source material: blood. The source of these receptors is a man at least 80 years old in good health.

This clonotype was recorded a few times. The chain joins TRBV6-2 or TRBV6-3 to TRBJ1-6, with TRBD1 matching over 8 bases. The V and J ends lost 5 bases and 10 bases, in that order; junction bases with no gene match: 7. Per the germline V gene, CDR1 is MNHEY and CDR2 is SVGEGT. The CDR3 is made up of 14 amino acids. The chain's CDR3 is CASSMGQAESPLHF. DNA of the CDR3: TGTGCCAGCAGTATGGGACAGGCGGAGTCACCCCTCCACTTT.

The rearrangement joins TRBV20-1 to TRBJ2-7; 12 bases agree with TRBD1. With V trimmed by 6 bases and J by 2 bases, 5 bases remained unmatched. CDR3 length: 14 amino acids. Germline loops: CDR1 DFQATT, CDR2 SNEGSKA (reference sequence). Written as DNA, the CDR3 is TGCAGTGCCCCGAGGGACAGGGGGCCCTACGAGCAGTACTTC. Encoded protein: CSAPRDRGPYEQYF.

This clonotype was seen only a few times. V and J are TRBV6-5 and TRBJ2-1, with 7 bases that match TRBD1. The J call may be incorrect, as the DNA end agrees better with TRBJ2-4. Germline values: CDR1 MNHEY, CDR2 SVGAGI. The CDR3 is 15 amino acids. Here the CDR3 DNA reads TGTGCCAGCAGTTACACAGGGGTTTCGGGTTTCATTCAGTACTTC. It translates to CASSYTGVSGFIQYF.

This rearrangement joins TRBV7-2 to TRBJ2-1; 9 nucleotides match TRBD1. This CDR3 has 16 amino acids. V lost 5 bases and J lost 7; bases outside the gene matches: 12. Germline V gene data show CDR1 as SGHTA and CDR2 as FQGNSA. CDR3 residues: CASSPVGGTGKNEQFF. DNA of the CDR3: TGTGCCAGCAGCCCCGTGGGCGGGACAGGGAAAAATGAGCAGTTCTTC.

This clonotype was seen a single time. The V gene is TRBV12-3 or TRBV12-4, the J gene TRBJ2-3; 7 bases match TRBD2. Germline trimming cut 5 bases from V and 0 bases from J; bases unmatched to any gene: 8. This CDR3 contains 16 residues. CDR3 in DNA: TGTGCCAGCAGTCCCAGAGGGAGGGCTAGCACAGATACGCAGTATTTT. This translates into CASSPRGRASTDTQYF.

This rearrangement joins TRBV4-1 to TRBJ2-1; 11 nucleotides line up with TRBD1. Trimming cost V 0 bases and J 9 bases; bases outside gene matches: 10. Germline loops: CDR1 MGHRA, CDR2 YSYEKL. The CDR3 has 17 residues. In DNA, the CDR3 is TGCGCCAGCAGCCAAGAGGACAGGGGGCTCTCGAACCGTGAGCAGTTCTTC. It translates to CASSQEDRGLSNREQFF.

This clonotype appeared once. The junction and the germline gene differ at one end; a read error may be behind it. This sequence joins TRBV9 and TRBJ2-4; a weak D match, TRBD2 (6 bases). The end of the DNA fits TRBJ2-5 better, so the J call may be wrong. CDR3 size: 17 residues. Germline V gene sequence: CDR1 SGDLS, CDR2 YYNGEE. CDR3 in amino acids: CASSPYAGSRLQGTQYF. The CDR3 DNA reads TGTGCCAGCAGCCCCTATGCCGGGAGCAGGCTCCAAGGGACCCAGTACTTC.

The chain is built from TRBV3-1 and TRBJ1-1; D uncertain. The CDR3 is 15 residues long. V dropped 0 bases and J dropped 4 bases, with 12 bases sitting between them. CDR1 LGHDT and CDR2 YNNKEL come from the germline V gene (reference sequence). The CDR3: CASSQDPAIPTEAFF. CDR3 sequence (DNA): TGTGCCAGCAGCCAAGATCCAGCGATCCCCACTGAAGCTTTCTTT.

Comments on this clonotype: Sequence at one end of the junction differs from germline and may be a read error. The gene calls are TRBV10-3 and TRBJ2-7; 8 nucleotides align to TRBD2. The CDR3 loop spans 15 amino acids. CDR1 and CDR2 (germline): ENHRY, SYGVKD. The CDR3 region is CAISEVSGASYGQYF. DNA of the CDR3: TGTGCCATCAGTGAAGTTAGCGGGGCCTCCTACGGGCAGTACTTC.